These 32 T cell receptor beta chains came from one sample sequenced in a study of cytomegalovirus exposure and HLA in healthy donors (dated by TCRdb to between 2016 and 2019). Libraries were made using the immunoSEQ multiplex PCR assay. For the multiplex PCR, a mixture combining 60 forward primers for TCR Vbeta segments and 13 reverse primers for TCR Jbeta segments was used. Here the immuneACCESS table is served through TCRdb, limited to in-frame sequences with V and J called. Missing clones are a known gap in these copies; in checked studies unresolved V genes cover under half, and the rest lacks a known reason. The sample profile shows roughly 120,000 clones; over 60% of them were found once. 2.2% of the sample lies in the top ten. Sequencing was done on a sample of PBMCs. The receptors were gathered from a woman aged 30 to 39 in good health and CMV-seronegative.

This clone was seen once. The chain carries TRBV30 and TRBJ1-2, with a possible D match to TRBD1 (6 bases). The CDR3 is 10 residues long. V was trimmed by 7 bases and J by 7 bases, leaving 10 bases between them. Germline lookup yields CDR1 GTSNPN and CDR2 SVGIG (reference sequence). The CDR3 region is CASWTAGYTF. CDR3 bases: TGTGCCTCATGGACAGCTGGCTACACCTTC.

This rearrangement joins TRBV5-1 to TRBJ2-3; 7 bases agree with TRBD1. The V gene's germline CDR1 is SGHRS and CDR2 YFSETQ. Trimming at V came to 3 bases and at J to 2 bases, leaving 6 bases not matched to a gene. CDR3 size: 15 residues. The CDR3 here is CASSSGQEYTDTQYF. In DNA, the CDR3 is TGCGCCAGCAGCTCCGGACAGGAGTACACAGATACGCAGTATTTT.

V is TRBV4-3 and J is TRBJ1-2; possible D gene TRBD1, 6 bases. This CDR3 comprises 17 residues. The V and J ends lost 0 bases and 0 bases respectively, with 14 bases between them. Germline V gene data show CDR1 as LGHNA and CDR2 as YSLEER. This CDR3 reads CASSQETPGGPNYGYTF. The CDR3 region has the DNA TGCGCCAGCAGCCAAGAAACCCCGGGGGGCCCTAACTATGGCTACACCTTC.

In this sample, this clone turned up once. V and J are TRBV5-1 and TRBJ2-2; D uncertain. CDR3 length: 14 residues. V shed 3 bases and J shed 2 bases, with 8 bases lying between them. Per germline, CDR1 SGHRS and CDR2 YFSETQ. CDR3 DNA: TGCGCCAGCAGCTCGAGAACCAACACCGGGGAGCTGTTTTTT. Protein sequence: CASSSRTNTGELFF.

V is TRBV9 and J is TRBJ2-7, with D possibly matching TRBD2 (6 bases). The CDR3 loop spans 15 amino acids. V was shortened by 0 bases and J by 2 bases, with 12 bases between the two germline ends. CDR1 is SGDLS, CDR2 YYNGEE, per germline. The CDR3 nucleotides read TGTGCCAGCAGCGTAGGGGGGGTTTCCCCCTACGAGCAGTACTTC. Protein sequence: CASSVGGVSPYEQYF.

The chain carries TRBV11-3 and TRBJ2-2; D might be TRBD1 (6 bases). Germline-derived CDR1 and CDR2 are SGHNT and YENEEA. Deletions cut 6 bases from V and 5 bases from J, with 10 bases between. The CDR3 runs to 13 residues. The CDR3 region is CASRGHGTGELFF. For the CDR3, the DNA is TGTGCCAGCAGGGGACATGGGACCGGGGAGCTGTTTTTT.

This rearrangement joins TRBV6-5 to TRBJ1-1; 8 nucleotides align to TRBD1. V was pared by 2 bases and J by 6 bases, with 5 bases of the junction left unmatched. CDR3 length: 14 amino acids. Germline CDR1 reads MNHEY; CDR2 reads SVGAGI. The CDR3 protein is CASSYDRGLPEAFF. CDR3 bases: TGTGCCAGCAGTTACGACAGGGGATTGCCTGAAGCTTTCTTT.

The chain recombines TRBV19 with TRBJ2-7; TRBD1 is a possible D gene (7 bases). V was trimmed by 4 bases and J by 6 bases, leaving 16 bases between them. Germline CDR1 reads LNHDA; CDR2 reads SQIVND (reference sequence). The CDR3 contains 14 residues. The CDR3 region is CASSTRQGGGEQYF. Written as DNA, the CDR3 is TGTGCCAGTAGTACCCGACAGGGAGGTGGCGAGCAGTACTTC.

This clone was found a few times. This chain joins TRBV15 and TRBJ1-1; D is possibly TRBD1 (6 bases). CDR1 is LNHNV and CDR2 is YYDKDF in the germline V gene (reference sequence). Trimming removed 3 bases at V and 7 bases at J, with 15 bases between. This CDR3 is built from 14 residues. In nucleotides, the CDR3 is TGTGCCACCAGCAGTTCAACAGGGATTCTTGAAGCTTTCTTT. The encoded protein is CATSSSTGILEAFF. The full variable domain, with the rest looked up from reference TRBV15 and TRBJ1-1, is DAMVIQNPRYQVTQFGKPVTLSCSQTLNHNVMYWYQQKSSQAPKLLFHYYDKDFNNEADTPDNFQSRRPNTSFCFLDIRSPGLGDTAMYLCATSSSTGILEAFFGQGTRLTVV.

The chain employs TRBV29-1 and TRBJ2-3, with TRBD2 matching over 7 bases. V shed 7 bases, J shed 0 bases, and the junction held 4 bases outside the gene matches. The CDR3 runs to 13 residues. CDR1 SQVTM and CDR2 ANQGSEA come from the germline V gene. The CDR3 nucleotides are TGCAGCGGCAAGCGGGGTAGCACAGATACGCAGTATTTT. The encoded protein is CSGKRGSTDTQYF.

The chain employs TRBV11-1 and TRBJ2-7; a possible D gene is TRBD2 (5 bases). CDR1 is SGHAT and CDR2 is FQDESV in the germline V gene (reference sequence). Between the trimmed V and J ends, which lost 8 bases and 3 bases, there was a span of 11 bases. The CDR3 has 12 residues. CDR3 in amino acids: CASQASSYEQYF. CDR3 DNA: TGTGCCAGCCAGGCTAGCAGCTACGAGCAGTACTTC.

The CDR3 sequence is CASSLGPLAASYNEQFF. The DNA for the CDR3 is TGTGCCAGCAGCTTGGGCCCTCTAGCGGCATCCTACAATGAGCAGTTCTTC. The V and J genes are TRBV5-5 and TRBJ2-1; 7 nucleotides line up with TRBD2. The CDR3 runs 17 residues. CDR1 and CDR2 (germline): SGHKS, YYEKEE (reference sequence). V shed 0 bases, J shed 1 base, and the junction held 7 bases outside the gene matches. Using reference TRBV5-5 and TRBJ2-1 for the parts outside the CDR3, the full variable domain is DAGVTQSPTHLIKTRGQQVTLRCSPISGHKSVSWYQQVLGQGPQFIFQYYEKEERGRGNFPDRFSARQFPNYSSELNVNALLLGDSALYLCASSLGPLAASYNEQFFGPGTRLTVL.

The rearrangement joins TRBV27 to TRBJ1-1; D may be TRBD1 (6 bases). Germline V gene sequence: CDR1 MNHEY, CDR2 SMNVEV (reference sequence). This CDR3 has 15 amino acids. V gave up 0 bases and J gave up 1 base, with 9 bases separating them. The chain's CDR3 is CASSLSVGANTEAFF. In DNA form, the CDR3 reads TGTGCCAGCAGTTTATCGGTGGGGGCGAACACTGAAGCTTTCTTT.

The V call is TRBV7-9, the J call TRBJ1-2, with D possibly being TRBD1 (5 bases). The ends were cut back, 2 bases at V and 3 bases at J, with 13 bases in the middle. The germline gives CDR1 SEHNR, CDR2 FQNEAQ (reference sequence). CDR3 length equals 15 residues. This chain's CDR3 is CASSLTRGGYYGYTF. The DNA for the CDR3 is TGTGCCAGCAGCTTAACACGGGGGGGGTACTATGGCTACACCTTC.

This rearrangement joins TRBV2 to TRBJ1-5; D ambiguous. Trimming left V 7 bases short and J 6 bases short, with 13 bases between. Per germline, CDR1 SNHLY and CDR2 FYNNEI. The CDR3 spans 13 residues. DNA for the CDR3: TGTGCCAGCACCACTCGGAGGTCTCAGCCCCAGCATTTT. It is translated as CASTTRRSQPQHF. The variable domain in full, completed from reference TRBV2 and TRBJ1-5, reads EPEVTQTPSHQVTQMGQEVILRCVPISNHLYFYWYRQILGQKVEFLVSFYNNEISEKSEIFDDQFSVERPDGSNFTLKIRSTKLEDSAMYFCASTTRRSQPQHFGDGTRLSIL.

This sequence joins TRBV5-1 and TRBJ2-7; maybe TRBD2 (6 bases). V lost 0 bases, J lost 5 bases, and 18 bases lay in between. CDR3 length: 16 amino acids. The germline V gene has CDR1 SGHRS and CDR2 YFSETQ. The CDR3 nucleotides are TGCGCCAGCAGCTTGGGGGGGACTCACGGAATGGACGAGCAGTACTTC. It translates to CASSLGGTHGMDEQYF.

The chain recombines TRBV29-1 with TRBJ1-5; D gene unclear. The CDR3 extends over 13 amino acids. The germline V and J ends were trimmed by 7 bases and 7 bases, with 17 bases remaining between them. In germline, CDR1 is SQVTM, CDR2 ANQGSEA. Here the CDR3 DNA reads TGCAGCGCTACCTCCGGGTTGACCCAGCCCCAGCATTTT. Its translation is CSATSGLTQPQHF. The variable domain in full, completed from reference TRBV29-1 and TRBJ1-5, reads SAVISQKPSRDICQRGTSLTIQCQVDSQVTMMFWYRQQPGQSLTLIATANQGSEATYESGFVIDKFPISRPNLTFSTLTVSNMSPEDSSIYLCSATSGLTQPQHFGDGTRLSIL.

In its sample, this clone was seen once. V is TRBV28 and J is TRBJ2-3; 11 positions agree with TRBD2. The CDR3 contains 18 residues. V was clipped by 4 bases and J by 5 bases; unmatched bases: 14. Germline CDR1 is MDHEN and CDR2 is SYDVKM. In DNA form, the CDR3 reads TGTGCCAGCAGTTACCCGACCCCACTAGCGGGAGTTAAAGATACGCAGTATTTT. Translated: CASSYPTPLAGVKDTQYF. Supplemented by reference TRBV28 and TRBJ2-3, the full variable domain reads DVKVTQSSRYLVKRTGEKVFLECVQDMDHENMFWYRQDPGLGLRLIYFSYDVKMKEKGDIPEGYSVSREKKERFSLILESASTNQTSMYLCASSYPTPLAGVKDTQYFGPGTRLTVL.

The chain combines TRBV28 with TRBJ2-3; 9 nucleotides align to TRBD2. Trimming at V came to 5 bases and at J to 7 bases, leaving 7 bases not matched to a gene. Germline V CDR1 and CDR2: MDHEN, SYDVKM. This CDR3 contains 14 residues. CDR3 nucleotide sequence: TGTGCCAGCAGTCCCGGGACTAGCCAATATACGCAGTATTTT. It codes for CASSPGTSQYTQYF.

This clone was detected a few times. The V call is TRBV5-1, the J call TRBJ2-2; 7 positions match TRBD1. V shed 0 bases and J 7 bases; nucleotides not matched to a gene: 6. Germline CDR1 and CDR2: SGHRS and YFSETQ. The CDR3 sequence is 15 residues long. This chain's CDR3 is CASSLGDRDGGELFF. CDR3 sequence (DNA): TGCGCCAGCAGCTTGGGCGACAGGGACGGCGGGGAGCTGTTTTTT.

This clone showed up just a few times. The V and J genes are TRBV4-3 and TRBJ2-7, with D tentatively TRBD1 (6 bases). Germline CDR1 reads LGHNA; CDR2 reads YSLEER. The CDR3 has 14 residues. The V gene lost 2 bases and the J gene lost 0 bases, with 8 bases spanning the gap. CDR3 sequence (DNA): TGCGCCAGCAGCCAACTACAGGGCTCCTACGAGCAGTACTTC. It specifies CASSQLQGSYEQYF.

The CDR3 nucleotides are TGTGCCAGCAGCTTGAGTCAGCCCCAGCATTTT. As protein: CASSLSQPQHF. The chain recombines TRBV7-8 with TRBJ1-5; D not resolved. The germline CDR1 and CDR2 sequences are SGHVS and FQNEAQ. This CDR3 has 11 amino acids. Trimming removed 3 bases from V and 6 bases from J, with 3 bases in between.

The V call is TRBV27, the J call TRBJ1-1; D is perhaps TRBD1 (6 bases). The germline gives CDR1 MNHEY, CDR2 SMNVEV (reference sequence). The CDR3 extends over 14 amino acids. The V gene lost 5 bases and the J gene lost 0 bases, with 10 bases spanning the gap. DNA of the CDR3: TGTGCCAGCAGTAAGACAGGTTTGAACACTGAAGCTTTCTTT. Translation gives CASSKTGLNTEAFF.

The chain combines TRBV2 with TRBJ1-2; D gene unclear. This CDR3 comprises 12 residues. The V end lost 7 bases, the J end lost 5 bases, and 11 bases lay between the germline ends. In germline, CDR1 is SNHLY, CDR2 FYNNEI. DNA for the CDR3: TGTGCCAGCACCGAGAGTAGATATGGCTACACCTTC. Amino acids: CASTESRYGYTF.

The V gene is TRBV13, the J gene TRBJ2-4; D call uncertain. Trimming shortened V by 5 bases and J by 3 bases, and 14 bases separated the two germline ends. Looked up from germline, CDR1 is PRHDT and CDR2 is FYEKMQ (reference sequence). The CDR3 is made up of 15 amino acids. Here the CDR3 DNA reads TGTGCCAGCAGCAACCAAGACTTAGGCAAAAACATTCAGTACTTC. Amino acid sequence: CASSNQDLGKNIQYF.

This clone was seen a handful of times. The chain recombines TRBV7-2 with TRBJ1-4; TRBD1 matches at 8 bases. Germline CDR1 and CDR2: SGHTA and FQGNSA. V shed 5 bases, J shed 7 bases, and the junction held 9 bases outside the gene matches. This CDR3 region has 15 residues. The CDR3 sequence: CASSPKTGAGEKLFF. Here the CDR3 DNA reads TGTGCCAGCAGCCCGAAGACAGGGGCTGGTGAAAAACTGTTTTTT.

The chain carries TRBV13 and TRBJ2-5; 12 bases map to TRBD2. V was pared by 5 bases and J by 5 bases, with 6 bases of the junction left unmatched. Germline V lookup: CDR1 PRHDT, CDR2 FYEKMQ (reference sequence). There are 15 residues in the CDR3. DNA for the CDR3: TGTGCCAGCAGCGTTGGGCTAGCGGGAGGGGAGACCCAGTACTTC. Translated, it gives CASSVGLAGGETQYF.

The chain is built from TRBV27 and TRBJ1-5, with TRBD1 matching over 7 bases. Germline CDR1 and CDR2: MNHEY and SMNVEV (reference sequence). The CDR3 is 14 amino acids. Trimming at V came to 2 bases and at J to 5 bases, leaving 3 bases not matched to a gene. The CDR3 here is CASSLRQGHQPQHF. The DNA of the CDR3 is TGTGCCAGCAGTTTACGACAGGGACATCAGCCCCAGCATTTT.

The CDR3 DNA reads as TGTGCCAGCAGTAAGTGGACAGTCGGGGCCTCCGAGCAGTACTTC. Amino acids: CASSKWTVGASEQYF. This rearrangement joins TRBV2 to TRBJ2-7; weak D call: TRBD1 (6 bases). The CDR3 has 15 amino acids. The V end lost 5 bases, the J end lost 6 bases, and 20 bases lay between the germline ends. CDR1 and CDR2 from the germline V gene are SNHLY and FYNNEI.

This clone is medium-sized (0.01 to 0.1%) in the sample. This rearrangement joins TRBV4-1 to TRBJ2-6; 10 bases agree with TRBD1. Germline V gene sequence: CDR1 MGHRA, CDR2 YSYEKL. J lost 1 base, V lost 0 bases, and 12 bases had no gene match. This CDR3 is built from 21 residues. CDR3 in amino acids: CASSQDKMRTGGFSGANVLTF. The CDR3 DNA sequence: TGCGCCAGCAGCCAAGATAAAATGCGGACAGGGGGGTTTTCTGGGGCCAACGTCCTGACTTTC.

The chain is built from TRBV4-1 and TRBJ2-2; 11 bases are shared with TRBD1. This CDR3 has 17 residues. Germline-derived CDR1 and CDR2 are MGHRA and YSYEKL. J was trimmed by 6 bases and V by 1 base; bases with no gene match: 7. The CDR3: CASSQGWTGGNSGELFF. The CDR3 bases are TGCGCCAGCAGCCAAGGATGGACAGGGGGCAACTCCGGGGAGCTGTTTTTT.

The DNA for the CDR3 is TGTGCCAGTACCCCCCCCGGGAACGACTATGGCTACACCTTC. The encoded protein is CASTPPGNDYGYTF. The chain employs TRBV19 and TRBJ1-2, with D uncertain. The CDR3 is 14 residues long. Per the germline V gene, CDR1 is LNHDA and CDR2 is SQIVND (reference sequence). V lost 7 bases and J lost 3, with 15 bases in between.